The 22 T cell receptor beta chains below all came from one sample that was sequenced in a study of identical twins. TCRdb itself ran the 5' RACE reads through MiXCR, one entry per CDR3 protein. Of about 250,000 distinct CDR3 sequences listed, around 8.3% are singletons. The same specimen was also included in a second study, on yellow fever vaccine responses in identical twins.

Sample: CD8+ T cells sorted from blood. These receptors were taken from a woman aged 18-29 years in good health.

This clonotype was seen at least ten times. This rearrangement joins TRBV15 to TRBJ2-1; possible D gene TRBD1, 6 bases. V was clipped by 4 bases and J by 8 bases, with 9 bases between them. This CDR3 is 12 amino acids long. The V gene's germline CDR1 is LNHNV and CDR2 YYDKDF (reference sequence). The CDR3 DNA sequence: TGTGCCACCAGCAACAGGGAATATGAGCAGTTCTTC. Translation: CATSNREYEQFF.

There are a few counts of this clonotype. V usage is TRBV5-1 and J usage is TRBJ2-6; the D is unclear. The V gene lost 7 bases and the J gene lost 0 bases, with 8 bases spanning the gap. There are 14 residues in the CDR3. Germline V CDR1 and CDR2: SGHRS, YFSETQ. The CDR3 here is CASGESSGANVLTF. The CDR3 bases are TGCGCCAGCGGCGAAAGCTCTGGGGCCAACGTCCTGACTTTC.

This clonotype was found once. The chain recombines TRBV28 with TRBJ2-7; 7 bases match TRBD1. CDR3 length: 14 residues. Trimming cost V 5 bases and J 0 bases; bases outside gene matches: 4. The V gene's germline CDR1 is MDHEN and CDR2 SYDVKM. CDR3 DNA sequence: TGTGCCAGCAGTCGGGACAGTAGCTCCTACGAGCAGTACTTC. Translated, it gives CASSRDSSSYEQYF.

V usage is TRBV14 and J usage is TRBJ2-7; TRBD1 matches at 9 bases. The V gene end was trimmed by 0 bases and the J gene end by 6 bases; junction bases not matched to a gene: 9. Germline lookup yields CDR1 SGHDN and CDR2 FVKESK. The CDR3 covers 16 residues. The CDR3 region has the DNA TGTGCCAGCAGCCAAGATTTTGGGACAGGGATGATCGAGCAGTACTTC. This sequence encodes CASSQDFGTGMIEQYF.

This clonotype came up many times. This chain links TRBV20-1 with TRBJ2-7; 8 bases are shared with TRBD2. Germline values: CDR1 DFQATT, CDR2 SNEGSKA (reference sequence). The trim removed 5 bases at V and 0 bases at J, leaving 9 bases unmatched. CDR3 length equals 15 residues. CDR3 sequence reads: CSAYKLAESSYEQYF. CDR3 bases: TGCAGTGCTTATAAACTAGCGGAGAGCTCCTACGAGCAGTACTTC.

The chain has TRBV7-6 and TRBJ2-2; TRBD2 might be the D (5 bases). V lost 0 bases and J 3 bases, leaving 5 bases between the germline ends. The CDR3 spans 14 residues. Germline lookup yields CDR1 SGHVS and CDR2 FNYEAQ. This chain's CDR3 is CASSLAGDTGELFF. For the CDR3, the DNA is TGTGCCAGCAGCTTAGCGGGAGACACCGGGGAGCTGTTTTTT.

The CDR3 reads CASSLAPRDREETQYF. The CDR3, as DNA: TGTGCCAGCAGCTTAGCCCCGAGGGACCGAGAAGAGACCCAGTACTTC. The chain uses TRBV13 and TRBJ2-5; the D gene could be TRBD1 or TRBD2 (5 bases each). Trimming shortened V by 1 base and J by 3 bases, and 15 bases separated the two germline ends. The CDR3 contains 16 residues. Germline CDR1 reads PRHDT; CDR2 reads FYEKMQ (reference sequence).

This clonotype was detected only a few times. This CDR3 reads CATSREGGRDTEAFF. Written as DNA, the CDR3 is TGTGCCACCAGCAGAGAGGGGGGTCGCGACACTGAAGCTTTCTTT. The chain employs TRBV15 and TRBJ1-1; D may be TRBD1 (5 bases). The CDR3 extends over 15 amino acids. Trimming removed 0 bases from V and 3 bases from J, with 11 bases in between. Germline loops: CDR1 LNHNV, CDR2 YYDKDF (reference sequence).

This clonotype was counted at least ten times. The genes are TRBV29-1 and TRBJ2-7; a possible D gene is TRBD1 (6 bases). V lost 0 bases to trimming and J lost 6 bases, with 12 bases between them. This CDR3 comprises 13 residues. Germline values: CDR1 SQVTM, CDR2 ANQGSEA. CDR3 sequence reads: CSVEDAYRAEQYF. The CDR3, as DNA: TGCAGCGTTGAAGACGCCTACAGGGCCGAGCAGTACTTC.

The CDR3 spells CASSPLIGSEQYF. In DNA, the CDR3 is TGCGCCAGCAGCCCCCTCATTGGGTCTGAGCAGTACTTC. This chain joins TRBV4-3 and TRBJ2-7; D gene uncertain. V was shortened by 4 bases and J by 7 bases, with 14 bases between the two germline ends. This CDR3 has 13 residues. Germline V lookup: CDR1 LGHNA, CDR2 YSLEER.

This clonotype was seen a few times. This chain connects TRBV7-9 to TRBJ2-7; TRBD2 agrees at 8 bases. The CDR3 loop spans 13 amino acids. Germline CDR1 reads SEHNR; CDR2 reads FQNEAQ (reference sequence). Trimming cost V 2 bases and J 6 bases; bases outside gene matches: 3. The CDR3 DNA is TGTGCCAGCAGCTTACCGGGAGGGACCGAGCAGTACTTC. The encoded protein is CASSLPGGTEQYF. Drawing the rest from reference TRBV7-9 and TRBJ2-7, the complete variable domain is DTGVSQNPRHKITKRGQNVTFRCDPISEHNRLYWYRQTLGQGPEFLTYFQNEAQLEKSRLLSDRFSAERPKGSFSTLEIQRTEQGDSAMYLCASSLPGGTEQYFGPGTRLTVT.

This clonotype was found many times. This rearrangement joins TRBV4-1 to TRBJ2-7, with D unclear. In germline, CDR1 is MGHRA, CDR2 YSYEKL. The CDR3 extends over 13 amino acids. V lost 1 base, J lost 6 bases, and 10 bases lay in between. The CDR3 loop reads CASSQGLRSEQYF. Here the CDR3 DNA reads TGCGCCAGCAGCCAAGGCCTCCGGAGCGAGCAGTACTTC.

This clonotype came up many times. The chain has TRBV4-3 and TRBJ2-1; no definite D call. Trimming took off 4 bases at V and 6 bases at J, with 10 bases between the two ends. Per the germline V gene, CDR1 is LGHNA and CDR2 is YSLEER. This CDR3 is built from 13 residues. CDR3 protein: CASSLLNGNEQFF. The CDR3 bases are TGCGCCAGCAGCCTTCTCAACGGCAATGAGCAGTTCTTC.

This clonotype has at least ten counts. The chain employs TRBV24-1 and TRBJ2-3; the D is unclear. Germline CDR1 is KGHDR and CDR2 is SFDVKD. Trimming stripped 1 base from V and 9 bases from J, with 10 bases between. CDR3 length: 13 residues. The CDR3 DNA sequence: TGTGCCACCAGTGATTTCGGCGATGAAACGCAGTATTTT. Its translation: CATSDFGDETQYF.

A few counts support this clonotype. The chain employs TRBV20-1 and TRBJ2-3; 7 positions agree with TRBD2. Germline CDR1 reads DFQATT; CDR2 reads SNEGSKA (reference sequence). V was clipped by 1 base and J by 0 bases; unmatched bases: 16. CDR3 length: 19 residues. The CDR3 sequence is CSARGRTRLSISSTDTQYF. CDR3 in DNA: TGCAGTGCTAGAGGTCGGACTAGGCTATCCATCTCTAGCACAGATACGCAGTATTTT.

A few counts support this clonotype. One junction end disagrees with the germline gene, perhaps due to a read error. V is TRBV6-2 or TRBV6-3 and J is TRBJ2-3, with TRBD2 identical over 13 bases. The CDR3 totals 12 residues. CDR1 is MNHEY and CDR2 is SVGEGT in the germline V gene. This CDR3 reads CASSYSGLAGWF. The DNA of the CDR3 is TGTGCCAGCAGTTACTCGGGACTAGCGGGATGGTTT.

This clonotype was counted ten times or more. The chain has TRBV11-2 and TRBJ2-1; D call uncertain. The CDR3 consists of 14 residues. Per germline, CDR1 SGHAT and CDR2 FQNNGV. V was shortened by 1 base and J by 4 bases, with 8 bases between the two germline ends. The CDR3 region is CASSLARIYNEQFF. The CDR3 region has the DNA TGTGCCAGCAGCTTAGCCAGAATTTACAATGAGCAGTTCTTC.

Ten or more counts support this clonotype. The chain carries TRBV29-1 and TRBJ2-1; TRBD2 might be the D (6 bases). Germline CDR1 is SQVTM and CDR2 is ANQGSEA. Trimming took 5 bases from V and 5 from J, leaving 13 bases between them. The CDR3 covers 13 residues. DNA of the CDR3: TGCAGCGTTATCCTAGCGCGGGACAATGAGCAGTTCTTC. Protein: CSVILARDNEQFF.

The gene calls are TRBV29-1 and TRBJ2-3; the D gene could be TRBD1 or TRBD2 (6 bases each). This CDR3 contains 13 residues. Germline V CDR1 and CDR2: SQVTM, ANQGSEA. Trimming removed 7 bases at V and 6 bases at J, with 17 bases between. The CDR3 loop is CSAYPGAGDTQYF. CDR3 in DNA: TGCAGCGCCTACCCGGGGGCTGGGGATACGCAGTATTTT.

This clonotype was observed a handful of times. The chain combines TRBV11-1 with TRBJ1-5; D gene ambiguous. Between the trimmed V and J ends, which lost 5 bases and 8 bases, there was a span of 13 bases. The CDR3 has 13 amino acids. CDR1 and CDR2 (germline): SGHAT, FQDESV (reference sequence). CDR3 coding DNA: TGTGCCAGCAGCCCCGGGGTTGGGAAGCCCCAGCATTTT. As protein: CASSPGVGKPQHF.

The J gene is TRBJ2-3, the V gene TRBV7-9, with a tentative D call TRBD2 (6 bases). Germline assignment: CDR1 SEHNR and CDR2 FQNEAQ (reference sequence). The CDR3 is made up of 16 amino acids. The V gene lost 4 bases and the J gene lost 6 bases, with 20 bases spanning the gap. In nucleotides, the CDR3 is TGTGCCAGCAGCTCAGTCGGGAGCTTAGGCTCGGATACGCAGTATTTT. It is translated as CASSSVGSLGSDTQYF. The full variable domain, with the rest looked up from reference TRBV7-9 and TRBJ2-3, is DTGVSQNPRHKITKRGQNVTFRCDPISEHNRLYWYRQTLGQGPEFLTYFQNEAQLEKSRLLSDRFSAERPKGSFSTLEIQRTEQGDSAMYLCASSSVGSLGSDTQYFGPGTRLTVL.

This chain connects TRBV9 to TRBJ2-1; 15 positions match TRBD2. Trimming removed 3 bases from V and 8 bases from J; junction bases left unmatched: 9. The CDR3 totals 17 residues. The germline V gene encodes CDR1 SGDLS and CDR2 YYNGEE. The CDR3 loop is CASSAWTSGGAKDEQFF. The CDR3 DNA reads as TGTGCCAGCAGCGCATGGACTAGCGGGGGGGCTAAAGATGAGCAGTTCTTC.